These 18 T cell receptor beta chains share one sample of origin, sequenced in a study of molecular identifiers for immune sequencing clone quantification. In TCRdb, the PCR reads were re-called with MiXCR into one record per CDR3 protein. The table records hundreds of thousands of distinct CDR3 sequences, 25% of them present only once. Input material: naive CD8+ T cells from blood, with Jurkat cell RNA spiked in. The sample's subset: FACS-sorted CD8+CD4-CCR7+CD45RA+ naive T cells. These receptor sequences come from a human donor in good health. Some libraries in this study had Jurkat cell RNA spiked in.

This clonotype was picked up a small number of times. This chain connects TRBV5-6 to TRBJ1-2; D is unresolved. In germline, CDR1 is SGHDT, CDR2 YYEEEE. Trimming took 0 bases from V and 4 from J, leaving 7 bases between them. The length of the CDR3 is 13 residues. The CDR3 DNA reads TGTGCCAGCAGCTTGGACACCCCCTATGGCTACACCTTC. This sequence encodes CASSLDTPYGYTF.

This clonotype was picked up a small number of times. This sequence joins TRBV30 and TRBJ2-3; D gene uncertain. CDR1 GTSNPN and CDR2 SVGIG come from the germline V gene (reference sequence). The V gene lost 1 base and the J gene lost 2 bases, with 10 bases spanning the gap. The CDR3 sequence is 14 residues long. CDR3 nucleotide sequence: TGTGCCTGGAGTGGTGGGCAGTCCACAGATACGCAGTATTTT. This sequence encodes CAWSGGQSTDTQYF.

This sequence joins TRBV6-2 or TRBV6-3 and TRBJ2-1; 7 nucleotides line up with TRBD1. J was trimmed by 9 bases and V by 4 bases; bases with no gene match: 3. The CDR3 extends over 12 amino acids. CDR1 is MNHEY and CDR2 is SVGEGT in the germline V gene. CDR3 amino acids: CASSSGGTEQFF. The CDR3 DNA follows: TGTGCCAGCAGTTCAGGGGGAACTGAGCAGTTCTTC.

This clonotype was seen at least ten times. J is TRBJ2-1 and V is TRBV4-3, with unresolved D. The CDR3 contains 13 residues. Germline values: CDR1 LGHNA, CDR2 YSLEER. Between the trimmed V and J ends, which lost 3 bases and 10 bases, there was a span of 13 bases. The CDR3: CASSQIRRAEQFF. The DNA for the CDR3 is TGCGCCAGCAGCCAGATTCGACGGGCCGAGCAGTTCTTC.

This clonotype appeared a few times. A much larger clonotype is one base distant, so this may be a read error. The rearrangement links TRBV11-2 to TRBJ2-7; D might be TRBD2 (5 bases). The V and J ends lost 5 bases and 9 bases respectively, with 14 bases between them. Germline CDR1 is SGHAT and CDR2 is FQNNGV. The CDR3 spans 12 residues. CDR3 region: CASSQTAGAQYF. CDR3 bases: TGTGCCAGCAGCCAGACGGCGGGCGCGCAGTACTTC. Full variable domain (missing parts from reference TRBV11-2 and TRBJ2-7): EAGVAQSPRYKIIEKRQSVAFWCNPISGHATLYWYQQILGQGPKLLIQFQNNGVVDDSQLPKDRFSAERLKGVDSTLKIQPAKLEDSAVYLCASSQTAGAQYFGPGTRLTVT.

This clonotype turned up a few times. The CDR3: CASSQVGDGGYEQYF. As DNA, the CDR3 is TGCGCCAGCAGCCAAGTTGGAGACGGAGGCTACGAGCAGTACTTC. The chain uses TRBV4-1 and TRBJ2-7; maybe TRBD2 (5 bases). Trimming cost V 1 base and J 3 bases, with 13 bases left between them. Germline V gene lookup returns CDR1 MGHRA and CDR2 YSYEKL. The CDR3 is made up of 15 amino acids.

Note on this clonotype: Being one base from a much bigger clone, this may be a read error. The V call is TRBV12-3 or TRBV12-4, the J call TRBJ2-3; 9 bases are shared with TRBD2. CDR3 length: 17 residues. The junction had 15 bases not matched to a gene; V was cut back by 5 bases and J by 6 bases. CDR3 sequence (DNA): TGTGCCAGCAGTATCACCCCGTCGGGACTAGCACTCGATACGCAGTATTTT. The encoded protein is CASSITPSGLALDTQYF.

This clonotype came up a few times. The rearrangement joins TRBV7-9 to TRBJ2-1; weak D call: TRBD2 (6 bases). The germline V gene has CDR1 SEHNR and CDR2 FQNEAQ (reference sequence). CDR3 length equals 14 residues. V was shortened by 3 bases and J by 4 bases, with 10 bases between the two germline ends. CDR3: CASSFSGPYNEQFF. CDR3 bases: TGTGCCAGCAGCTTTAGCGGACCGTACAATGAGCAGTTCTTC.

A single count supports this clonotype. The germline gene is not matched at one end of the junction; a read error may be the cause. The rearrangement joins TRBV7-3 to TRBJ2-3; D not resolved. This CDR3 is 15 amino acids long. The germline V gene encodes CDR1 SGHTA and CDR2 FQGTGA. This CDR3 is CASSLFPGSTDTPYF. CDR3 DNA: TGTGCCAGCAGCTTATTCCCGGGTAGCACAGATACGCCGTATTTT.

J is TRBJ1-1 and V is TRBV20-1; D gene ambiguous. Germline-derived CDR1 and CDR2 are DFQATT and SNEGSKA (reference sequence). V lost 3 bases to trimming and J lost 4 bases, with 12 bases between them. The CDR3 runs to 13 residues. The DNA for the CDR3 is TGCAGTGCTAGCGCCGGTGCTAGCACTGAAGCTTTCTTT. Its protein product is CSASAGASTEAFF.

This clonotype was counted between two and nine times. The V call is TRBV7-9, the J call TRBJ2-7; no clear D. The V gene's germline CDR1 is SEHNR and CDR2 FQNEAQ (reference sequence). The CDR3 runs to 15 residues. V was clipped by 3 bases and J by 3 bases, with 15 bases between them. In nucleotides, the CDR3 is TGTGCCAGCAGCTTGGTTGAGGCTCTCAACTACGAGCAGTACTTC. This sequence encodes CASSLVEALNYEQYF.

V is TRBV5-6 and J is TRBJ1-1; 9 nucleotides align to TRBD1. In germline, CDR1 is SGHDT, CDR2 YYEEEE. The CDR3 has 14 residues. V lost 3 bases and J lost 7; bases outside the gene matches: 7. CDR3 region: CASSWTTGGDEAFF. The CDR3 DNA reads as TGTGCCAGCAGCTGGACCACAGGGGGCGATGAAGCTTTCTTT.

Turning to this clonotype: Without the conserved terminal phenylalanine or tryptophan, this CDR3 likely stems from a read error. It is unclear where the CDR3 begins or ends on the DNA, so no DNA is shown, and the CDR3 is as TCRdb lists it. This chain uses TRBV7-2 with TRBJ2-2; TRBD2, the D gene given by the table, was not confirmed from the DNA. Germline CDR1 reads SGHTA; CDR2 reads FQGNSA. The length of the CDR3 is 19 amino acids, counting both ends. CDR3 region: CASSLGMGVSGTTTGELLI.

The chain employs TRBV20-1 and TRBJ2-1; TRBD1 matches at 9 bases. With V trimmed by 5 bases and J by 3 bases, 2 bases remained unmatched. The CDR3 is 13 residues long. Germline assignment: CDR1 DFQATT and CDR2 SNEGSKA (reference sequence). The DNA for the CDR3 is TGCAGTGCTCGACAGGGGGGCTACAATGAGCAGTTCTTC. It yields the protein CSARQGGYNEQFF.

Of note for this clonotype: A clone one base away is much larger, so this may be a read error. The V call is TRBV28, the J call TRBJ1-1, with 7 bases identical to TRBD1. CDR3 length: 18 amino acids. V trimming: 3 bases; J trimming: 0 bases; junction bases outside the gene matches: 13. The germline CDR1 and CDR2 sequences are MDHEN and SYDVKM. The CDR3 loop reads CASSFPEGRGLMNTEAFF. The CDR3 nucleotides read TGTGCCAGCAGTTTTCCCGAGGGCAGGGGGTTGATGAACACTGAAGCTTTCTTT.

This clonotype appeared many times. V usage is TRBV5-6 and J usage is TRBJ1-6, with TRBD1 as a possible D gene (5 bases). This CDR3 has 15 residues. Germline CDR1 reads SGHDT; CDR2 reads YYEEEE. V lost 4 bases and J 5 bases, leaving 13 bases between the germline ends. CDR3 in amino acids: CASSGPGRDNSPLHF. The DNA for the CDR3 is TGTGCCAGCAGCGGACCGGGACGGGATAATTCACCCCTCCACTTT.

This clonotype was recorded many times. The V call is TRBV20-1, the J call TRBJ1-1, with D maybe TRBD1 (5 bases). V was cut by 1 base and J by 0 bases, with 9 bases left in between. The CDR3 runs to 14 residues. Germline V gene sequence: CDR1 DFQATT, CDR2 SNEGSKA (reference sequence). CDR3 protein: CSARAGLMNTEAFF. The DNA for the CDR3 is TGCAGTGCTAGAGCGGGACTCATGAACACTGAAGCTTTCTTT.

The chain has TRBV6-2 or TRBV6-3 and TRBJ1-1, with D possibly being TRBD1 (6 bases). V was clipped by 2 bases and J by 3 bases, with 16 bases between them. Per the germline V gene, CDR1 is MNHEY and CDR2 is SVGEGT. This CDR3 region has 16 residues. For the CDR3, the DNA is TGTGCCAGCAGTTACGGGGGGGCCTTTTCGGACACTGAAGCTTTCTTT. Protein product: CASSYGGAFSDTEAFF.